This is a list of T cell receptor beta chains from one sample in a study of graft-versus-host responses after intestinal transplantation. Their target antigens are unknown. The assay was immunoSEQ multiplex PCR, and TCRdb's table has in-frame clones only and misses some. The repertoire includes tens of thousands of clones, around 93% of them detected once, and about 0.2% sits in the top ten. This specimen was unstimulated CD4+ T cells sorted from spleen or lymph node cells, taken before transplant. These receptors were collected from a human donor who was the organ donor for an intestinal transplant. Each CDR3 is given with its conserved first and last residue. The D gene is left open where the match is weak. Only part of the rows carry a size: once, few, many, or a class if the clone is expanded.

V gene	J gene	D gene	clone size	CDR3 DNA	CDR3 protein
TRBV4-2	TRBJ1-4	.	.	TGTGCCAGCAGCCAAGTCGGGTCAACTAATGAAAAACTGTTTTTT	CASSQVGSTNEKLFF
TRBV7-3	TRBJ2-1	.	.	TGTGCCAGCAGCTTCTCTAGGTTGAAGGATGAGCAGTTCTTC	CASSFSRLKDEQFF
TRBV10-2	TRBJ2-3	.	.	TGCGCCAGCAGTGAGATGGGTAGGACGCAGTATTTT	CASSEMGRTQYF
TRBV5-1	TRBJ2-5	.	.	TGCGCCAGCAGCGTACCGGGAGCCCAAGAGACCCAGTACTTC	CASSVPGAQETQYF
TRBV6-6	TRBJ2-1	TRBD1	.	TGTGCCAGCAGTTACGGACAGGGTCATTACAATGAGCAGTTCTTC	CASSYGQGHYNEQFF
TRBV4-1	TRBJ2-7	TRBD2	.	TGCGCCAGCAGCCAAGATTCTATGGGACTAGATATGGGGGAGCAGTACTTC	CASSQDSMGLDMGEQYF
TRBV2	TRBJ1-5	.	once	TGTGCCAGCATTCTCGATTCGACAGACAATCAGCCCCAGCATTTT	CASILDSTDNQPQHF
TRBV15	TRBJ1-5	.	.	TGTGCCACCAGCAGAGATTTAGGGTCGAGCAATCAGCCCCAGCATTTT	CATSRDLGSSNQPQHF
TRBV6-1	TRBJ2-5	TRBD1	few	TGTGCCAGCAGCCGGGACAGCCAAGAGACCCAGTACTTC	CASSRDSQETQYF
TRBV18	TRBJ1-6	.	once	TGTGCCAGCTCACCACCAGGGAGGGAGAATTCACCCCTCCACTTT	CASSPPGRENSPLHF
TRBV7-3	TRBJ2-7	TRBD2	.	TGTGCCAGCAGCTTACTAGCGGGAGAGTCCTACGAGCAGTACTTC	CASSLLAGESYEQYF
TRBV15	TRBJ1-3	.	.	TGTGCCACCAGCAGAGATGGGGGGCTTTCTGGAAGCACCATATATTTT	CATSRDGGLSGSTIYF
TRBV7-9	TRBJ1-6	.	.	TGTGCCAGCAGCCTCCGACAGGATAATTCACCCCTCCACTTT	CASSLRQDNSPLHF
TRBV5-6	TRBJ1-2	.	.	TGTGCCAGCAGCTGGGCCCAAGGGTATAATGGCTACACCTTC	CASSWAQGYNGYTF
TRBV6-1	TRBJ2-7	TRBD1	.	TGTGCCAGCAGTGAGACAGGGGTTCGCGAGCAGTACTTC	CASSETGVREQYF
TRBV6-1	TRBJ1-4	.	.	TGTGCCAGCAACCCGGGTCCCTTTGAAAAACTGTTTTTT	CASNPGPFEKLFF
TRBV7-9	TRBJ1-5	.	.	TGTGCCAGCAGCTTAGAGCCCGGGGGCAGAACCCAGTCGTCCCAGCATTTT	CASSLEPGGRTQSSQHF
TRBV7-2	TRBJ2-7	.	.	TGTGCCAGCAGCTTAACGGTGGGGCCCTCCTACGAGCAGTACTTC	CASSLTVGPSYEQYF
TRBV18	TRBJ2-7	TRBD1	.	TGTGCCAGCTCAGGGACAGGACCTGAGGAGCAGTACTTC	CASSGTGPEEQYF
TRBV15	TRBJ2-7	.	.	TGTGCCACCAGCAGAGATCTCGGGTACGAGCAGTACTTC	CATSRDLGYEQYF